This TCR beta chain came from a study of blood T cell repertoires in COVID-19. Across the whole study: T cells, B-cell-depleted T cells, or PBMCs provided the cDNA or gDNA that served as material.

Per germline, CDR1 SNHLY and CDR2 FYNNEI. V was clipped by 8 bases and J by 8 bases, with 16 bases between them. The length of the CDR3 is 14 residues. Method: immunoSEQ multiplex PCR; TCRdb's copy keeps in-frame clones and lacks some. In the table there are 70,000 to 95,000 clones, approximately 78% of which are singletons. The sample taken for sequencing was peripheral blood. V usage is TRBV2 and J usage is TRBJ1-6, with D perhaps TRBD1 (5 bases). The clonotype originates from a human donor in a cohort sampled during active COVID-19. CDR3 in amino acids: CASGGVGQDSPLHF. The DNA of the CDR3 is TGTGCCAGCGGGGGGGTGGGGCAGGATTCACCCCTCCACTTT.